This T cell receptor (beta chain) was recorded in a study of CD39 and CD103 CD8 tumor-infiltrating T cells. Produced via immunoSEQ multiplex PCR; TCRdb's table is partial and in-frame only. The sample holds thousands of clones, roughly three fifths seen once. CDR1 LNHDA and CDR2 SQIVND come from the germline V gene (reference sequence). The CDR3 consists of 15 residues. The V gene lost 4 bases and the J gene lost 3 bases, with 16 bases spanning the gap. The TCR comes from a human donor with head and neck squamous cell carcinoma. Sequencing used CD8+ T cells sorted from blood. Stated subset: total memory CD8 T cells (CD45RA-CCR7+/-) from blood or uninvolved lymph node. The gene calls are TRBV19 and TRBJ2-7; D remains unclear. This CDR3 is CASSTGSGLIYEQYF. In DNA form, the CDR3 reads TGTGCCAGTAGTACCGGCTCAGGTCTCATCTACGAGCAGTACTTC.